This is a list of T cell receptor beta chains from one sample in a study of early T cells in non-severe SARS-CoV-2 infection. One entry per CDR3 protein, called by TCRdb with MiXCR from the 5' RACE reads. The sample yields nearly 60,000 distinct CDR3 sequences, approximately 11% seen once. The sample comprised whole blood. The receptors shown here come from an adult who was a healthcare worker with PCR-confirmed SARS-CoV-2 infection or an uninfected control (not recorded which). Each CDR3 is given with its conserved first and last residue. A D gene is named only where the DNA matches it firmly. Expanded clones are given a class, and other clones once, few, many or no size at all.

TRBV12-3/TRBV12-4	TRBJ1-2	NA	many	CASTKSDNYGYTF	TGTGCCAGCACTAAATCCGATAACTATGGCTACACCTTC
TRBV7-2	TRBJ2-7	NA	NA	CASSPIGEQYF	TGTGCCAGCAGCCCCATAGGCGAGCAGTACTTC
TRBV20-1	TRBJ2-7	TRBD2	many	CSAIRRGGRHEQYF	TGCAGTGCGATTAGACGTGGCGGGAGGCACGAGCAGTACTTC
TRBV7-3	TRBJ2-2	TRBD2	NA	CASSPLAGGHTGELFF	TGTGCCAGCAGCCCCTTAGCGGGAGGACACACCGGGGAGCTGTTTTTT
TRBV29-1	TRBJ2-1	TRBD2	NA	CSVEPRGGPNEQFF	TGCAGCGTTGAGCCCCGGGGGGGCCCAAATGAGCAGTTCTTC
TRBV10-3	TRBJ2-5	NA	few	CAISEGQTNQETQYF	TGTGCCATCAGTGAAGGGCAGACTAATCAAGAGACCCAGTACTTC
TRBV6-1	TRBJ2-7	NA	few	CASSDSFSYSYEQYF	TGTGCCAGCAGCGACAGCTTCTCTTACTCCTACGAGCAGTACTTC
TRBV12-3/TRBV12-4	TRBJ2-3	NA	NA	CASSGWGFTDTQYF	TGTGCCAGCAGTGGGTGGGGCTTTACAGATACGCAGTATTTT
TRBV28	TRBJ1-2	TRBD1	many	CASSQGQTYGYTF	TGTGCCAGCAGTCAGGGACAGACCTATGGCTACACCTTC
TRBV20-1	TRBJ2-7	NA	NA	CSARPPRFETSHYGQYF	TGCAGTGCTAGACCACCGAGGTTTGAAACCTCACACTACGGGCAGTACTTC
TRBV29-1	TRBJ2-1	NA	NA	CSVRASLMNEQFF	TGCAGCGTGAGGGCTAGCTTGATGAATGAGCAGTTCTTC
TRBV19	TRBJ2-7	NA	many	CASSKRGPTYEQYF	TGTGCCAGTAGTAAACGGGGCCCGACCTACGAGCAGTACTTC
TRBV4-3	TRBJ2-3	TRBD2	many	CASSQQIAGVADTQYF	TGCGCCAGCAGCCAACAAATAGCGGGAGTGGCAGATACGCAGTATTTT
TRBV9	TRBJ2-1	NA	few	CASSPLQGFSGEQFF	TGTGCCAGCAGCCCCCTACAGGGATTCTCGGGTGAGCAGTTCTTC
TRBV6-5	TRBJ2-3	TRBD1	NA	CASRRRPQGTDTQYF	TGTGCCAGCAGGCGTAGACCACAGGGGACAGATACGCAGTATTTT
TRBV29-1	TRBJ1-5	TRBD1	many	CSVRDRSNQPQHF	TGCAGCGTGAGGGACAGAAGCAATCAGCCCCAGCATTTT
TRBV28	TRBJ2-5	TRBD2	many	CASSLAVQETQYF	TGTGCCAGCAGCCTAGCGGTCCAAGAGACCCAGTACTTC
TRBV7-2	TRBJ2-1	NA	NA	CASSLAVRQAFRSPSYNEQFF	TGTGCCAGCAGCTTAGCGGTGAGACAAGCCTTCCGTAGTCCGTCCTACAATGAGCAGTTCTTC
TRBV19	TRBJ2-1	TRBD2	NA	CASTNEAGARTYNEQFF	TGTGCCAGTACAAATGAGGCGGGAGCAAGGACCTACAATGAGCAGTTCTTC
TRBV7-9	TRBJ2-3	NA	few	CASSLAGVKTDTQYF	TGTGCCAGCAGCTTAGCGGGTGTGAAGACAGATACGCAGTATTTT
TRBV10-3	TRBJ1-5	NA	many	CAISESRQLLQPQHF	TGTGCCATCAGTGAGTCGAGGCAACTCTTACAGCCCCAGCATTTT
TRBV7-6	TRBJ2-2	NA	few	CASSSIVANTGELFF	TGTGCCAGCAGCTCAATAGTAGCAAACACCGGGGAGCTGTTTTTT
TRBV7-2	TRBJ2-2	TRBD2	once	CASSPRGAGGPTGELFF	TGTGCCAGCAGCCCCCGGGGGGCGGGGGGCCCCACCGGGGAGCTGTTTTTT
TRBV2	TRBJ2-1	TRBD2	NA	CASRELAGTYNEQFF	TGTGCCAGCAGGGAACTAGCGGGGACGTACAATGAGCAGTTCTTC
TRBV3-1	TRBJ1-1	NA	many	CASSQDGNTEAFF	TGTGCCAGCAGCCAAGATGGTAACACTGAAGCTTTCTTT
TRBV5-1	TRBJ2-3	NA	NA	CASSLVAISTDTQYF	TGCGCCAGCAGCTTGGTAGCGATTAGCACAGATACGCAGTATTTT
TRBV6-5	TRBJ1-2	TRBD1	NA	CASSTDRHSNYGYTF	TGTGCCAGCAGTACGGACAGGCATTCTAACTATGGCTACACCTTC
TRBV2	TRBJ1-2	NA	many	CASTPGAGGYGYTF	TGTGCCAGCACCCCCGGGGCCGGCGGCTATGGCTACACCTTC
TRBV19	TRBJ2-7	NA	NA	CASSRPVGTSYEQYF	TGTGCCAGTAGCCGACCGGTAGGGACGAGCTACGAGCAGTACTTC
TRBV27	TRBJ2-1	TRBD2	NA	CASSFWGGAYNEQFF	TGTGCCAGCAGTTTTTGGGGAGGGGCCTACAATGAGCAGTTCTTC
TRBV11-2	TRBJ2-5	NA	NA	CASSLGVTPSAETQYF	TGTGCCAGCAGCTTAGGAGTGACTCCATCGGCGGAGACCCAGTACTTC
TRBV10-3	TRBJ2-1	NA	NA	CAVSVISGSYNEQFF	TGTGCCGTAAGCGTTATTAGCGGCTCCTACAATGAGCAGTTCTTC
TRBV25-1	TRBJ1-1	NA	many	CASRPTLMNTEAFF	TGTGCCAGCAGGCCCACTCTGATGAACACTGAAGCTTTCTTT
TRBV19	TRBJ1-2	NA	many	CASGWAPDYGYTF	TGTGCCAGTGGCTGGGCCCCGGACTATGGCTACACCTTC
TRBV10-3	TRBJ1-3	NA	many	CAISESRPGPRSGNTIYF	TGTGCCATCAGTGAGTCGAGGCCAGGGCCCCGCTCTGGAAACACCATATATTTT
TRBV11-1	TRBJ2-1	TRBD2	many	CASSSPTSGGGDEQFF	TGTGCCAGCAGCTCGCCGACTAGCGGGGGTGGCGATGAGCAGTTCTTC
TRBV5-5	TRBJ2-7	TRBD1	few	CASSFGTGVYEQYF	TGTGCCAGCAGCTTCGGGACAGGGGTGTACGAGCAGTACTTC
TRBV3-1	TRBJ2-7	NA	few	CASSHNTYYEQYF	TGTGCCAGCAGCCATAATACCTACTACGAGCAGTACTTC
TRBV29-1	TRBJ1-2	NA	few	CSVAGGADYGYTF	TGCAGCGTTGCGGGGGGCGCGGACTATGGCTACACCTTC
TRBV6-4	TRBJ2-1	NA	NA	CASSDSEGDMYNEQFF	TGTGCCAGCAGTGACTCGGAAGGGGACATGTACAATGAGCAGTTCTTC
TRBV7-8	TRBJ1-5	NA	NA	CASSLVGGTYSNQPQHF	TGTGCCAGCAGCTTAGTTGGGGGAACGTATAGCAATCAGCCCCAGCATTTT
TRBV15	TRBJ2-1	NA	few	CATSRAYRGLKPSEQFF	TGTGCCACCAGCAGAGCCTACCGGGGCCTTAAGCCCAGTGAGCAGTTCTTC
TRBV4-1	TRBJ2-1	TRBD2	once	CASSQDWLAGGNEQFF	TGCGCCAGCAGCCAAGACTGGCTAGCGGGGGGCAATGAGCAGTTCTTC
TRBV5-6	TRBJ2-1	TRBD2	many	CASSLVGRGTGDEQFF	TGTGCCAGCAGCTTGGTGGGGCGGGGGACCGGGGATGAGCAGTTCTTC